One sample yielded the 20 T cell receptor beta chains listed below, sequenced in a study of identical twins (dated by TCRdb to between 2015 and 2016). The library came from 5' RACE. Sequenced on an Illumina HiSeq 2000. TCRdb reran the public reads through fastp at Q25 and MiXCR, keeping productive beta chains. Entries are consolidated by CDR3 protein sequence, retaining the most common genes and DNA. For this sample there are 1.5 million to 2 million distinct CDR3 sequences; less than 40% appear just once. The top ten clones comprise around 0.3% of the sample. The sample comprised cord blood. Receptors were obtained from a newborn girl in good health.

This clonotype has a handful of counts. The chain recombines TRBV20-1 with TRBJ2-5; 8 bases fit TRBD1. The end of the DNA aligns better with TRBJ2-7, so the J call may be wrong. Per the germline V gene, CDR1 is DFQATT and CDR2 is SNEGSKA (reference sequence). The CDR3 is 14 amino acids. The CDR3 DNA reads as TGCAGTGCTAGAGATGAAGGACAGGGCTACGAGCAGTACTTC. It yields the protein CSARDEGQGYEQYF.

This chain's CDR3 is CASTFSGTDTQYF. CDR3 bases: TGTGCCAGCACCTTTTCTGGCACAGATACGCAGTATTTT. The V gene is TRBV28, the J gene TRBJ2-3; D not resolved. The CDR3 runs to 13 residues. V was pared by 7 bases and J by 1 base, with 9 bases between. In germline, CDR1 is MDHEN, CDR2 SYDVKM.

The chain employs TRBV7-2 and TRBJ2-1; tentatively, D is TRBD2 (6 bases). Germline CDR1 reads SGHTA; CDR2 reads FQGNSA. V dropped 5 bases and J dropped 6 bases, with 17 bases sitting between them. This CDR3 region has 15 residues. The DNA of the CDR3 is TGTGCCAGCAGCCCTGGAGGGACCCGTCTCAATGAGCAGTTCTTC. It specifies CASSPGGTRLNEQFF.

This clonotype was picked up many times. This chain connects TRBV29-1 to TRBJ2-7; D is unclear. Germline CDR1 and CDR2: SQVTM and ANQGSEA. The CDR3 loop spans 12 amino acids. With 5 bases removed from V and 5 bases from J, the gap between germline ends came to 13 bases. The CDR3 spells CSVSAVGHEQYF. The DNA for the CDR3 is TGCAGCGTTTCAGCCGTAGGGCACGAGCAGTACTTC.

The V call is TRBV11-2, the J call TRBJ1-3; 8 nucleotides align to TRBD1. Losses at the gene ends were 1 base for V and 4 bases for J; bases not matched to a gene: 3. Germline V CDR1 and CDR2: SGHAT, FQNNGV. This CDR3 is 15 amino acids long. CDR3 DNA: TGTGCCAGCAGCTTAGCCAGGGGGCTGGGAAACACCATATATTTT. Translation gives CASSLARGLGNTIYF.

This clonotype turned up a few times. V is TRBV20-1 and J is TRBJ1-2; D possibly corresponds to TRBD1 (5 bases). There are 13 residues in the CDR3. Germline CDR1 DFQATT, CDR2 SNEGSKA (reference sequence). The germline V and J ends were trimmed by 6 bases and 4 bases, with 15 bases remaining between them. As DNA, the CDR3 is TGCAGTGCCAGCCCCAGGGCCAGCTATGGCTACACCTTC. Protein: CSASPRASYGYTF.

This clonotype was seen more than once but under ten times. In nucleotides, the CDR3 is TGTGCCAGCAGGCTACAAGCGGGGGGATTCTCGGAAGATACGCAGTATTTT. Residues: CASRLQAGGFSEDTQYF. The chain recombines TRBV2 with TRBJ2-3, with 9 bases matching TRBD2. The germline CDR1 and CDR2 sequences are SNHLY and FYNNEI. CDR3 size: 17 residues. The trim removed 6 bases at V and 5 bases at J, leaving 15 bases unmatched.

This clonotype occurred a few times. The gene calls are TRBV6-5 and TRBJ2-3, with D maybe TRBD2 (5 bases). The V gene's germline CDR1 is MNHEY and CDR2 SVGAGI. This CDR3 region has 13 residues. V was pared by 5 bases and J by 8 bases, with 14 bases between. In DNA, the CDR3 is TGTGCCAGCAGTCCGGGTCCCGAGGGTACGCAGTATTTT. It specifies CASSPGPEGTQYF.

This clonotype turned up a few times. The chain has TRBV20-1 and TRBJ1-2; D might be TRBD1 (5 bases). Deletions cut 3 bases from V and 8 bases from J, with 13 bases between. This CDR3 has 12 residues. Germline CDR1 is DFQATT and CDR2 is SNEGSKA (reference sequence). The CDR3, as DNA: TGCAGTGCTAGTGAACAGGTGGGAGGCTACACCTTC. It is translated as CSASEQVGGYTF.

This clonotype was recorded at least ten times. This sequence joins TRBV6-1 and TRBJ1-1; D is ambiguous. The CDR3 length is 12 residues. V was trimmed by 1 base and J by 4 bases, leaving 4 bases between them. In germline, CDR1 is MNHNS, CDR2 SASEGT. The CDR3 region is CASSEGGTEAFF. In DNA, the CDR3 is TGTGCCAGCAGTGAAGGGGGCACTGAAGCTTTCTTT.

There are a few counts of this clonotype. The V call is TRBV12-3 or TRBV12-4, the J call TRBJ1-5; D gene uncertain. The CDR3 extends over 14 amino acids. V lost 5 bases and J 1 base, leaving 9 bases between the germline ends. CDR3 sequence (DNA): TGTGCCAGCAGTATGAGTAGGAGCAATCAGCCCCAGCATTTT. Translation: CASSMSRSNQPQHF.

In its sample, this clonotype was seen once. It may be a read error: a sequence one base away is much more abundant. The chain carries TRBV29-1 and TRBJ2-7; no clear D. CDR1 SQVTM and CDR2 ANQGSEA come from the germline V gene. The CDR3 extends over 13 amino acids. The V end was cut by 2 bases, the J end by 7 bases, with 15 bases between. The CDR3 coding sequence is TGCAGCGTTGAAAGCCTCTCCTACAATGAGCAGTACTTC. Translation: CSVESLSYNEQYF.

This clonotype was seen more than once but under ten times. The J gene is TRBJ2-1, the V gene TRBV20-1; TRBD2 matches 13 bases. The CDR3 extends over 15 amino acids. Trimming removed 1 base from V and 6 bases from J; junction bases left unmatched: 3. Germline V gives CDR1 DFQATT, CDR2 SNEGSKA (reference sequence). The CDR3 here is CSARVGLAGANEQFF. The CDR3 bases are TGCAGTGCTAGAGTCGGACTAGCGGGGGCCAATGAGCAGTTCTTC.

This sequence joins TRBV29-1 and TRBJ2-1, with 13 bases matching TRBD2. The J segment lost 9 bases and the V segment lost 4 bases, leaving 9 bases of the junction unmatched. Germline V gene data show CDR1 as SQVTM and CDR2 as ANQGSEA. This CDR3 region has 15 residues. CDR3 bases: TGCAGCGTTGCCCTACTAGCGGGGGGGCCCGGTGAGCAGTTCTTC. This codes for CSVALLAGGPGEQFF.

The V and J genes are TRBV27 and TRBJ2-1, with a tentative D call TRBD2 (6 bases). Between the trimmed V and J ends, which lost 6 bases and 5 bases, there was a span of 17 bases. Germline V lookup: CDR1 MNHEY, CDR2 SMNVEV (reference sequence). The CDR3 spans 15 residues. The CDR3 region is CASSPGRELNNEQFF. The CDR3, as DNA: TGTGCCAGCAGCCCGGGCCGGGAGCTGAACAATGAGCAGTTCTTC.

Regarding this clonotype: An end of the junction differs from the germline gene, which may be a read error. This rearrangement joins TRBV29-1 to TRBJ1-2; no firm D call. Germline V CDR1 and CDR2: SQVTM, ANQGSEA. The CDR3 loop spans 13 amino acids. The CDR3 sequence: CSIEKAGMDGYTF. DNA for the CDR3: TGCAGCATTGAAAAGGCCGGGATGGATGGCTACACCTTC.

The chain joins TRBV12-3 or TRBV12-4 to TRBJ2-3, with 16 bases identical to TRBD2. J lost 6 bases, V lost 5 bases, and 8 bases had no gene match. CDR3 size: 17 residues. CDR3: CASSRGTSGRAGDTQYF. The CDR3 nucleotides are TGTGCCAGCAGTCGGGGGACTAGCGGGAGGGCCGGGGATACGCAGTATTTT.

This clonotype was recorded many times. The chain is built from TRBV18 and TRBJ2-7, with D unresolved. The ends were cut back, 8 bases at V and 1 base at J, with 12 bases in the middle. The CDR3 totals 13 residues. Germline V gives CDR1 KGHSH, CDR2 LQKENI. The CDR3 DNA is TGTGCCAGCAGCCCGCTGGGTTCCTACGAGCAGTACTTC. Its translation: CASSPLGSYEQYF.

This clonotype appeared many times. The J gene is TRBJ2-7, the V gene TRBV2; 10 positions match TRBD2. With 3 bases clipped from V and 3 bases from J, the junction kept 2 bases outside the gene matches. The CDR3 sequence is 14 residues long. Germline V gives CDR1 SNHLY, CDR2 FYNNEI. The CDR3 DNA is TGTGCCAGCAGTGAGGGACTAGCGTTCTACGAGCAGTACTTC. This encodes CASSEGLAFYEQYF.

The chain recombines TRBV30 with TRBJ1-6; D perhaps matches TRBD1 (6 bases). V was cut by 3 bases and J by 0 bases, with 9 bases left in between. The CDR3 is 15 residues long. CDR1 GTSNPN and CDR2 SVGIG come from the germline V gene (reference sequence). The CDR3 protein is CAWRRRGSYNSPLHF. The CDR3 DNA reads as TGTGCCTGGAGGCGCAGGGGCTCCTATAATTCACCCCTCCACTTT.